A single sample is the source of the 27 T cell receptor beta chains below, sequenced in a study of T cell responses to AZD1222 COVID-19 vaccine (dated by TCRdb to about 2021). The intended sense of this specimen's time point label: baseline before first vaccination. Library creation used the immunoSEQ multiplex PCR assay. Entries here come from immuneACCESS through TCRdb and include only in-frame sequences with V and J called. Some clones fail to appear in such tables; in the studies checked, an unresolved V gene covers under half of the shortfall, and the cause of the remainder is unknown. The sample has more than 140,000 clones on record, about 93% of them singletons. Jointly, the top ten make up 5% of the sample. This sample comprised peripheral blood, obtained on day 0 of AZD1222 vaccination. These receptors were collected from an adult in good health.

The chain recombines TRBV30 with TRBJ2-1; tentatively, D is TRBD1 (5 bases). CDR3 length equals 14 residues. Per the germline V gene, CDR1 is GTSNPN and CDR2 is SVGIG (reference sequence). V gave up 0 bases and J gave up 6 bases, with 12 bases separating them. The CDR3 is CAWSVLQGANEQFF. The CDR3 DNA is TGTGCCTGGAGTGTACTTCAAGGGGCCAATGAGCAGTTCTTC. The full variable domain, in which reference TRBV30 and TRBJ2-1 provide the parts outside the CDR3, is SQTIHQWPATLVQPVGSPLSLECTVEGTSNPNLYWYRQAAGRGLQLLFYSVGIGQISSEVPQNLSASRPQDRQFILSSKKLLLSDSGFYLCAWSVLQGANEQFFGPGTRLTVL.

By proportion, this clone is medium-sized. The chain employs TRBV7-8 and TRBJ1-2; D gene ambiguous. V was pared by 5 bases and J by 0 bases, with 13 bases between. This CDR3 has 15 residues. Germline V gives CDR1 SGHVS, CDR2 FQNEAQ. The CDR3 loop is CASSPTDGPNYGYTF. The CDR3 region has the DNA TGTGCCAGCAGCCCAACGGACGGCCCTAACTATGGCTACACCTTC.

CDR3 sequence: CASGNRGSSWVTEAFF. The CDR3, as DNA: TGTGCCAGCGGTAACAGGGGGTCATCTTGGGTCACTGAAGCTTTCTTT. This chain connects TRBV9 to TRBJ1-1; 8 bases align to TRBD1. V shed 7 bases, J shed 4 bases, and the junction held 15 bases outside the gene matches. CDR3 length: 16 amino acids. CDR1 SGDLS and CDR2 YYNGEE come from the germline V gene.

The chain recombines TRBV28 with TRBJ1-2; D perhaps matches TRBD1 (6 bases). V was cut by 6 bases and J by 8 bases, with 16 bases left in between. The CDR3 is made up of 13 amino acids. In germline, CDR1 is MDHEN, CDR2 SYDVKM. The CDR3 DNA reads as TGTGCCAGCAGCCCTCAACAGGGCTGGGGCTACACCTTC. Translating it yields CASSPQQGWGYTF.

This chain links TRBV27 with TRBJ2-3, with 7 bases lining up with TRBD2. Per the germline V gene, CDR1 is MNHEY and CDR2 is SMNVEV (reference sequence). After removal of 7 bases from V and 6 bases from J, the junction contained 16 bases not matched to a gene. The CDR3 contains 16 residues. CDR3 in DNA: TGTGCCAGCAAACATAACCCGGGAGGAGGGGCGGATACGCAGTATTTT. Translation gives CASKHNPGGGADTQYF.

This chain connects TRBV11-2 to TRBJ2-7; 7 bases map to TRBD2. J lost 1 base, V lost 1 base, and 4 bases had no gene match. This CDR3 is built from 15 residues. In germline, CDR1 is SGHAT, CDR2 FQNNGV. The CDR3 loop reads CASSLASGPSYEQYF. Here the CDR3 DNA reads TGTGCCAGCAGCTTAGCTAGCGGTCCTTCCTACGAGCAGTACTTC.

The CDR3 region has the DNA TGTGCCAGCAGCTTGGCCTTGAGCCTCCCCACAGATACGCAGTATTTT. As protein: CASSLALSLPTDTQYF. This chain uses TRBV5-5 with TRBJ2-3; D gene uncertain. The CDR3 contains 16 residues. The V end lost 0 bases, the J end lost 2 bases, and 13 bases lay between the germline ends. Germline CDR1 is SGHKS and CDR2 is YYEKEE (reference sequence).

The chain couples TRBV12-3 or TRBV12-4 to TRBJ2-7; tentatively, D is TRBD1 or TRBD2 (5 bases each). V was shortened by 3 bases and J by 11 bases, with 11 bases between the two germline ends. The CDR3 extends over 11 amino acids. The CDR3 protein is CASSFGDGKYF. The CDR3 coding sequence is TGTGCCAGCAGTTTTGGGGACGGGAAGTACTTC.

A single count supports this clone. The chain carries TRBV19 and TRBJ2-2, with 10 bases lining up with TRBD2. The CDR3 covers 16 residues. J gave up 6 bases and V 1 base, and 5 bases lay outside the gene matches. From germline, CDR1 is LNHDA and CDR2 SQIVND (reference sequence). In DNA, the CDR3 is TGTGCCAGTAGTATAGTACGAGCGGGAGGGCCCGGGGAGCTGTTTTTT. Its protein is CASSIVRAGGPGELFF.

The CDR3 DNA reads as TGCAGCGTTGGGGGGTCCCTCGATAGCAATCAGCCCCAGCATTTT. Translation gives CSVGGSLDSNQPQHF. This rearrangement joins TRBV29-1 to TRBJ1-5; possibly TRBD1 for D (5 bases). The germline V gene has CDR1 SQVTM and CDR2 ANQGSEA. CDR3 length: 15 residues. V was pared by 4 bases and J by 0 bases, with 13 bases between.

The genes are TRBV30 and TRBJ1-5; D is unclear. Germline assignment: CDR1 GTSNPN and CDR2 SVGIG (reference sequence). This CDR3 has 12 amino acids. Trimming stripped 3 bases from V and 4 bases from J, with 7 bases between. In DNA form, the CDR3 reads TGTGCCTGGAGAAAGGGAAATCAGCCCCAGCATTTT. Protein: CAWRKGNQPQHF.

In DNA form, the CDR3 reads TGCGCCAGCAGCTTCTCACAGGACTCCTACGAGCAGTACTTC. Encoded protein: CASSFSQDSYEQYF. The rearrangement links TRBV5-1 to TRBJ2-7; D is possibly TRBD1 (5 bases). CDR3 size: 14 residues. V was cut by 2 bases and J by 0 bases, with 9 bases left in between. Germline CDR1 SGHRS, CDR2 YFSETQ. Supplemented by reference TRBV5-1 and TRBJ2-7, the full variable domain reads KAGVTQTPRYLIKTRGQQVTLSCSPISGHRSVSWYQQTPGQGLQFLFEYFSETQRNKGNFPGRFSGRQFSNSRSEMNVSTLELGDSALYLCASSFSQDSYEQYFGPGTRLTVT.

The chain recombines TRBV9 with TRBJ1-2, with no clear D. Germline lookup yields CDR1 SGDLS and CDR2 YYNGEE. The CDR3 has 12 amino acids. V was pared by 3 bases and J by 0 bases, with 3 bases between. The DNA of the CDR3 is TGTGCCAGCAGCGGAGCTAACTATGGCTACACCTTC. Its translation: CASSGANYGYTF.

The V and J genes are TRBV6-5 and TRBJ1-6, with TRBD1 identical over 9 bases. This CDR3 contains 15 residues. Unmatched junction bases numbered 6, after V lost 8 bases and J lost 4 bases. In germline, CDR1 is MNHEY, CDR2 SVGAGI. CDR3 coding DNA: TGTGCCAGCTCGGGACAGGGATCTTATAATTCACCCCTCCACTTT. It yields the protein CASSGQGSYNSPLHF.

This sequence joins TRBV3-1 (or the pseudogene TRBV3-2) and TRBJ2-5, with 10 bases matching TRBD2. V shed 3 bases and J 2 bases; nucleotides not matched to a gene: 6. Germline-derived CDR1 and CDR2 are LGHDT and YNNKEL (reference sequence). The CDR3 is 16 amino acids. The CDR3, as DNA: TGTGCCAGCAGCCAGGCGGGACTAGCGATTCAAGAGACCCAGTACTTC. It specifies CASSQAGLAIQETQYF.

The genes are TRBV11-1 and TRBJ2-2, with 9 nucleotides matching TRBD1. There are 16 residues in the CDR3. V shed 1 base, J shed 4 bases, and the junction held 4 bases outside the gene matches. Germline assignment: CDR1 SGHAT and CDR2 FQDESV (reference sequence). The CDR3 region is CASSLVWGQGTGELFF. In nucleotides, the CDR3 is TGTGCCAGCAGCTTAGTTTGGGGACAGGGCACCGGGGAGCTGTTTTTT.

The CDR3 reads CASSRTGTSGVNTGELFF. The CDR3 DNA reads TGCGCCAGCAGCAGAACCGGGACTAGCGGGGTTAACACCGGGGAGCTGTTTTTT. The V call is TRBV5-1, the J call TRBJ2-2; TRBD2 matches 13 bases. Germline V lookup: CDR1 SGHRS, CDR2 YFSETQ. The V and J ends lost 4 bases and 2 bases, in that order; junction bases with no gene match: 8. The CDR3 has 18 amino acids.

This chain connects TRBV6-5 to TRBJ2-7; 9 nucleotides agree with TRBD2. CDR3 length: 13 residues. CDR1 and CDR2 (germline): MNHEY, SVGAGI. Trimming took 6 bases from V and 0 from J; bases not matched to a gene: 0. CDR3 residues: CASRGLASYEQYF. In nucleotides, the CDR3 is TGTGCCAGCAGGGGACTAGCCTCCTACGAGCAGTACTTC.

This chain connects TRBV11-2 to TRBJ2-7; D could derive from TRBD1 or TRBD2 (5 bases each). This CDR3 contains 14 residues. CDR1 SGHAT and CDR2 FQNNGV come from the germline V gene. V was trimmed by 5 bases and J by 6 bases, leaving 17 bases between them. The CDR3 loop is CASSPLEPGAEQYF. CDR3 bases: TGTGCCAGCAGCCCCCTGGAGCCCGGGGCCGAGCAGTACTTC.

The chain combines TRBV18 with TRBJ1-2, with D maybe TRBD1 (5 bases). Trimming took off 5 bases at V and 1 base at J, with 11 bases between the two ends. This CDR3 region has 14 residues. Germline assignment: CDR1 KGHSH and CDR2 LQKENI. CDR3 sequence: CASSSQGDNYGYTF. CDR3 nucleotide sequence: TGTGCCAGCTCATCGCAGGGAGATAACTATGGCTACACCTTC.

This clone has a single count. This sequence joins TRBV6-5 and TRBJ1-6, with 9 bases lining up with TRBD1. The V and J ends lost 2 bases and 8 bases, in that order; junction bases with no gene match: 4. CDR3 length equals 15 residues. The germline V gene has CDR1 MNHEY and CDR2 SVGAGI. The CDR3: CASSYRRDRDSPLHF. The CDR3 DNA follows: TGTGCCAGCAGTTACCGCCGGGACAGGGATTCACCCCTCCACTTT.

The genes are TRBV19 and TRBJ2-2; maybe TRBD2 (5 bases). The V end lost 6 bases, the J end lost 4 bases, and 12 bases lay between the germline ends. This CDR3 region has 14 residues. Germline CDR1 LNHDA, CDR2 SQIVND (reference sequence). CDR3 loop: CASREARGTGELFF. CDR3 nucleotides: TGTGCCAGTAGGGAGGCAAGAGGCACCGGGGAGCTGTTTTTT.

The V call is TRBV14, the J call TRBJ2-1, with TRBD2 matching 12 bases. Trimming at V came to 4 bases and at J to 5 bases, leaving 6 bases not matched to a gene. This CDR3 has 16 amino acids. CDR1 and CDR2 from the germline V gene are SGHDN and FVKESK. The CDR3 spells CASSPLAGGPHNEQFF. CDR3 in DNA: TGTGCCAGCAGCCCCCTAGCGGGAGGGCCGCACAATGAGCAGTTCTTC.

The CDR3, as DNA: TGTGCCAGCAGCCACGGACCCAAATACGAGCAGTACTTC. Protein: CASSHGPKYEQYF. The J gene is TRBJ2-7, the V gene TRBV27; D ambiguous. The germline V gene encodes CDR1 MNHEY and CDR2 SMNVEV (reference sequence). With 6 bases removed from V and 4 bases from J, the gap between germline ends came to 13 bases. The CDR3 consists of 13 residues.

The CDR3 region is CASSEAGTGGLYEQYF. CDR3 bases: TGTGCCAGCAGTGAAGCGGGGACAGGGGGTCTCTACGAGCAGTACTTC. The chain is built from TRBV6-1 and TRBJ2-7; TRBD1 aligns across 11 bases. The CDR3 consists of 16 residues. Germline CDR1 reads MNHNS; CDR2 reads SASEGT. V was clipped by 0 bases and J by 3 bases; unmatched bases: 4.

The rearrangement uses TRBV27 and TRBJ2-7, with TRBD1 matching over 11 bases. This CDR3 comprises 14 residues. Germline V lookup: CDR1 MNHEY, CDR2 SMNVEV (reference sequence). V gave up 8 bases and J gave up 2 bases; unmatched junction bases: 5. CDR3 protein: CASGRDRGTYEQYF. As DNA, the CDR3 is TGTGCCAGCGGCCGGGACAGGGGGACCTACGAGCAGTACTTC.

The rearrangement uses TRBV28 and TRBJ1-5; 8 bases align to TRBD1. With V trimmed by 10 bases and J by 2 bases, 16 bases remained unmatched. From germline, CDR1 is MDHEN and CDR2 SYDVKM. The CDR3 contains 17 residues. CDR3 DNA: TGTGCCACCCACTCCGAAACCGGGACAGGAGGCAATCAGCCCCAGCATTTT. Its translation is CATHSETGTGGNQPQHF.